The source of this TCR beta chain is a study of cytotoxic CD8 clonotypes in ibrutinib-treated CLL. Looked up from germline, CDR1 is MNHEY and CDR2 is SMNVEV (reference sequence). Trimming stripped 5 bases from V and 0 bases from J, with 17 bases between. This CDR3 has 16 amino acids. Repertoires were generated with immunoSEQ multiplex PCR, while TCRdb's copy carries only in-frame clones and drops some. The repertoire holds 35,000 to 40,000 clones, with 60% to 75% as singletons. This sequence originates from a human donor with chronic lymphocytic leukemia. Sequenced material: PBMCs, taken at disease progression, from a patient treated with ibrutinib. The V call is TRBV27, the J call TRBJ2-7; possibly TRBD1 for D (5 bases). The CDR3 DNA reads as TGTGCCAGCAGTCTGGATAGCCGGACAATCTCCTACGAGCAGTACTTC. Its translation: CASSLDSRTISYEQYF.